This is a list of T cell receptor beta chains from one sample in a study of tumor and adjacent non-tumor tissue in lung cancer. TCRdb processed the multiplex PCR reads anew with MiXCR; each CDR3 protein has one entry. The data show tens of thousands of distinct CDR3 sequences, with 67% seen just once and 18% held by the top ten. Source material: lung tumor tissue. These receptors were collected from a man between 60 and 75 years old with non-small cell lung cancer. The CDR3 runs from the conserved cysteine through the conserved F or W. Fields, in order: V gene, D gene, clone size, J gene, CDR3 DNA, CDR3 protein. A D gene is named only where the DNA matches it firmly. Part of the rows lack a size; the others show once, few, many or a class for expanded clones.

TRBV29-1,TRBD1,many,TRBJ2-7,TGCAGCGTTGAAGTGGGACAGGGGGTATCCTACGAGCAGTACTTC,CSVEVGQGVSYEQYF
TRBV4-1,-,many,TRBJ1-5,TGCGCCAGCAGCCGGGCTCAGGGCGATCAGCCCCAGCATTTT,CASSRAQGDQPQHF
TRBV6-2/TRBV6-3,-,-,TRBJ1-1,TGTGCCAGCAGTAGGGTGGGAGTGAATACTGAAGCTTTCTTT,CASSRVGVNTEAFF
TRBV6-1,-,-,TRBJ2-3,TGCGCCAGCAGCAGTACAGACACAGATACGCAGTATTTT,CASSSTDTDTQYF
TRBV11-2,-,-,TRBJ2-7,TGTGTCAGCAGCTTAGTCGTCGGAAAAGGGAGCTACGAGCAGTACTTC,CVSSLVVGKGSYEQYF
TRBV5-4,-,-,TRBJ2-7,TGTGCCAGCAGCAGGATGGGGGAACCTTACGAGCAGTGCTTC,CASSRMGEPYEQCF
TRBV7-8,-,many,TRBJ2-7,TGTGCCAGCAGCTTACGACAGTCCCGCGGCGGCGAGCAGTACTTC,CASSLRQSRGGEQYF
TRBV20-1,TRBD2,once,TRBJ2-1,TGCAGTACTAGATCGGCTAGCGGGACTATCTTTAGTGAGCGTACGCAGTTCTTC,CSTRSASGTIFSERTQFF
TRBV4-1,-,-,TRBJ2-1,TGCGTCAGCAGACCCCGGGACATCTCATACAATGAGCAGTTCTTC,CVSRPRDISYNEQFF
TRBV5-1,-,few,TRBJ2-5,TGCGCCAGCAGCTTAGACCCGTCCAGTGTTGAGACCCAGTACTTC,CASSLDPSSVETQYF
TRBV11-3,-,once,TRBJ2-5,TGTGCCATCAGCACGCTCCAAGAGACCCAGTGCTTC,CAISTLQETQCF
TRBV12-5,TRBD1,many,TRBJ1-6,TGTGCTAGTGGCGGGACAGGGGATTCACCCCTCCACTTT,CASGGTGDSPLHF
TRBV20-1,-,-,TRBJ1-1,TGCAGTACTGGGTTCGAGGACAGGAACACTGAAGCTTTCTTT,CSTGFEDRNTEAFF
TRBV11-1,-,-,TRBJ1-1,TGTGCCAGCACCTTGAAGGGGGGCCCGGACACTGAAGCCTTCTTT,CASTLKGGPDTEAFF
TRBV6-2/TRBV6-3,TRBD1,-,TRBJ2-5,TGTGCCACCAGCAAAGGGTGGGGCAGGGGGCAGCAGGTGACCCAGTACTTC,CATSKGWGRGQQVTQYF
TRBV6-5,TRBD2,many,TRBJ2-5,TGTGCCAGCAGGCCTCTAGCGGTAGAAACAAAGGAGACCCAGTACTTC,CASRPLAVETKETQYF
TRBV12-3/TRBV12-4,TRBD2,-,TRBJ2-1,TGTGCCAGCAGGAGGGAGGGAGGTAGCAATGAGCCCTTCTTC,CASRREGGSNEPFF
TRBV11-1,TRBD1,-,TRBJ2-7,TGTGCCAGCAGCATGGGACAGTGGGTTTCTTGCGAGCAGTACTTC,CASSMGQWVSCEQYF
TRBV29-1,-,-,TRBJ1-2,TGCAACGTCGAGACCCGACCCAACTATGGCTACACCTTC,CNVETRPNYGYTF
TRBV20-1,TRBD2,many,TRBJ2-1,TGCAGTGCCCCTACTAGCGGGAGGCCAAATGAGCAGTTCTTC,CSAPTSGRPNEQFF
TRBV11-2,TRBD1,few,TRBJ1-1,TGTGCCAGCAGCTTAGCACCTCAGGGGGCGCTCGCTGAAGCTTTCTTT,CASSLAPQGALAEAFF
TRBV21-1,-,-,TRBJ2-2,TGTGCCACCAGCAAAGTAGGGGGCCACGAGACTAGCGGGAGAAACACCGGGGAGCTGTTTTTT,CATSKVGGHETSGRNTGELFF
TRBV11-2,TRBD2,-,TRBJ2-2,TGTGCCAGCAGCTCGGGACTAGCGGAAGCGACGAACGCCGGGGAGCTGCTTTTT,CASSSGLAEATNAGELLF
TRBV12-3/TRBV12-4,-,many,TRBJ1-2,TGTGCCAGCAGTTTAGGTCAGACCTATGTTGGCTACACCTTC,CASSLGQTYVGYTF
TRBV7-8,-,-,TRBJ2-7,TGTGCCAGCAGTACTACCCCGGGCGGGAATGAGCAGTACTTC,CASSTTPGGNEQYF
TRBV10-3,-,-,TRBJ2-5,TGTGCCATCAGTGCCCATTCAATAGAGACCCAGTACTTC,CAISAHSIETQYF
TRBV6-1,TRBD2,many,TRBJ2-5,TGTGCCAGCAGTGAAGAGGGACTAGCGGGAGGCCCGGAGTACTTC,CASSEEGLAGGPEYF
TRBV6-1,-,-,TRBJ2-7,TGTGCCAGCACTGGACCGTTCTATGAGCACTATTTC,CASTGPFYEHYF
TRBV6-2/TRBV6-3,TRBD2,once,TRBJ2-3,TGTGCTAGCAATTACGAATGGACTAGTTCAGATACGCAGTATTTT,CASNYEWTSSDTQYF
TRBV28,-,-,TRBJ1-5,TGTGCCAGCAGTTGGGATCAGCCCCAGCATTTT,CASSWDQPQHF
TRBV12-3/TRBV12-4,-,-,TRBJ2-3,TGTGCCAGCAGTCAGACGATCACCGGCGGAGATACGCAGTATTTT,CASSQTITGGDTQYF
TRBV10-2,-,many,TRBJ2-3,TGCGCCAGCAACACAGACAGCAGAAGGGGCACAGATACGCAGTATTTT,CASNTDSRRGTDTQYF
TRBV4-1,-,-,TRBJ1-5,TGCGCCAGCATGGGCCGGGGCTTTAAACAGCCCCAGCATTTT,CASMGRGFKQPQHF
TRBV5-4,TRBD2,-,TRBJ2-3,TGTGCCAACAGCGCCGGACTAGCGGGTACAGATACGCAGTATTTT,CANSAGLAGTDTQYF
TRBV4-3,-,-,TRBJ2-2,TGCGCCAGTAGCCAAGATCTGAGGTCCACCGGGGAGCTGTTTTTT,CASSQDLRSTGELFF
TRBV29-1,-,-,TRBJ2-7,TGCAGCGTCGAAGCAACCTCCTACGAGCAGTACTTC,CSVEATSYEQYF
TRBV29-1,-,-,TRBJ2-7,TGCAGCGTTGTTCAGGTATTGGGGCAGTACTTC,CSVVQVLGQYF
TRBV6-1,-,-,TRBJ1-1,TGTGCCAGCAGACACCGGACAGCCATCATCGGAACTAAAGCTTTCTTT,CASRHRTAIIGTKAFF
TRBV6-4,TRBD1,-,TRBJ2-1,TGTGCCAGCAGTGACTCTGTCGGGACAGGGGGTTTTGAGCAGTTCTTC,CASSDSVGTGGFEQFF
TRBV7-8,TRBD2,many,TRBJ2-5,TGTGCCAGCAGCTTCGAAGGCGGGGGGGCCCGGGAGACCCAGTACTTC,CASSFEGGGARETQYF
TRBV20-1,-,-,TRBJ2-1,TGCTGTGCTAGAGAAGCGAGAATGAGCTCCTACAATGAGCAGTTCTTC,CCAREARMSSYNEQFF
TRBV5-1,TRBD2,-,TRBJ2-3,TGCGCCAGCAGCCAGCGGACTAGCTGGCACACAGATACGCAGTATTTT,CASSQRTSWHTDTQYF